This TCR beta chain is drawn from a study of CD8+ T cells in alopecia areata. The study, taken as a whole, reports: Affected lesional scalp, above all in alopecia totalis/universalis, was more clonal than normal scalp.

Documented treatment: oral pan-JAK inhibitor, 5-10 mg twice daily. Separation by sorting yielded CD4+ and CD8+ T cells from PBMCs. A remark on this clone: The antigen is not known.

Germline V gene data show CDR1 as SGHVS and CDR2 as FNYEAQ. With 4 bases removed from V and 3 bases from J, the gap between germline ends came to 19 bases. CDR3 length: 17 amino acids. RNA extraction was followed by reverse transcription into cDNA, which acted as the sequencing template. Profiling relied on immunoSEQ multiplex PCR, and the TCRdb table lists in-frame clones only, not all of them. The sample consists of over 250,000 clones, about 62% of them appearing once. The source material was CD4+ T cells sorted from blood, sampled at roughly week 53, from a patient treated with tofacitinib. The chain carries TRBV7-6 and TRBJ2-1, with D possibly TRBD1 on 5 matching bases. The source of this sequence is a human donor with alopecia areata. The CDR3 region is CASSSQLSGKRYNEQFF. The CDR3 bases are TGTGCCAGCAGCTCCCAACTGTCAGGGAAACGCTACAATGAGCAGTTCTTC.